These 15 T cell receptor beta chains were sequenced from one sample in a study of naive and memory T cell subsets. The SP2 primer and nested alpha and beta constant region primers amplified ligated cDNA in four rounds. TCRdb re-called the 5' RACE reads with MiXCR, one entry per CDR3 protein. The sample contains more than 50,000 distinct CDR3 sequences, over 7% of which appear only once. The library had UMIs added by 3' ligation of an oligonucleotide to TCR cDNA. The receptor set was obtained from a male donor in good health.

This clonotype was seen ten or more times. In nucleotides, the CDR3 is TGTGCCAGCAGTTCCCGACTAGCGGGGATCAACACCGGGGAGCTGTTTTTT. As protein: CASSSRLAGINTGELFF. The chain carries TRBV6-2 or TRBV6-3 and TRBJ2-2; 11 bases fit TRBD2. V dropped 4 bases and J dropped 2; count of bases not matched to a gene: 6. The CDR3 has 17 residues. CDR1 and CDR2 from the germline V gene are MNHEY and SVGEGT.

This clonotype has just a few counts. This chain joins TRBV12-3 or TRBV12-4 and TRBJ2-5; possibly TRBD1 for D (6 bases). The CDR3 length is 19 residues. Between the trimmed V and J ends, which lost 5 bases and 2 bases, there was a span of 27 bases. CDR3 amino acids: CASSPSPGGGPGEQETQYF. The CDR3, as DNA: TGTGCCAGCAGTCCATCCCCGGGTGGCGGCCCAGGGGAACAAGAGACCCAGTACTTC.

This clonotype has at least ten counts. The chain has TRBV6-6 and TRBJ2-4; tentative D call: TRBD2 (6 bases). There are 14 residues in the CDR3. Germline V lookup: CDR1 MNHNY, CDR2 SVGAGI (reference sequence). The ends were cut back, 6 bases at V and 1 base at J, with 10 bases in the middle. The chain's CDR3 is CASSGEVAKNIQYF. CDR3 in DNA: TGTGCCAGCAGCGGGGAGGTGGCCAAAAACATTCAGTACTTC.

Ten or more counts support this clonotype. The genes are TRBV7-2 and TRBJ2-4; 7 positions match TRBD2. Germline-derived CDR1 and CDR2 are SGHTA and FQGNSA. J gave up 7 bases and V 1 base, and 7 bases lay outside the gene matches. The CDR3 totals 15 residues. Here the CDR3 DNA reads TGTGCCAGCAGCTTAGAAGCGGGAATCGAGAACATTCAGTACTTC. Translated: CASSLEAGIENIQYF.

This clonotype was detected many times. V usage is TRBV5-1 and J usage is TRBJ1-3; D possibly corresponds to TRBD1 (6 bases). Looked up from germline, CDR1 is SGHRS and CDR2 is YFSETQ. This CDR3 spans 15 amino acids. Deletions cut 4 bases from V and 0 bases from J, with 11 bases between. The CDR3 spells CASSQTGGSGNTIYF. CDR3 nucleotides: TGCGCCAGCAGCCAGACAGGCGGCTCTGGAAACACCATATATTTT.

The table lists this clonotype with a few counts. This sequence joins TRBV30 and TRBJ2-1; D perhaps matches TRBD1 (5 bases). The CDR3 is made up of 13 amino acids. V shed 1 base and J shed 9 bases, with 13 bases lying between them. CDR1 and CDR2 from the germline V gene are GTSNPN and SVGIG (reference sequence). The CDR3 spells CAWSASIRGEQFF. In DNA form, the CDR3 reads TGTGCCTGGAGTGCGTCGATAAGGGGTGAGCAGTTCTTC. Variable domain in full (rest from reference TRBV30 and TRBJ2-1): SQTIHQWPATLVQPVGSPLSLECTVEGTSNPNLYWYRQAAGRGLQLLFYSVGIGQISSEVPQNLSASRPQDRQFILSSKKLLLSDSGFYLCAWSASIRGEQFFGPGTRLTVL.

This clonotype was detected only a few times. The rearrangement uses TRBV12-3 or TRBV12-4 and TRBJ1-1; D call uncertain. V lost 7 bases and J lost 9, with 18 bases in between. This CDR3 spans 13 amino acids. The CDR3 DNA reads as TGTGCCAGCACCCTAGAGGGCAGCTATCAAGCTTTCTTT. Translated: CASTLEGSYQAFF.

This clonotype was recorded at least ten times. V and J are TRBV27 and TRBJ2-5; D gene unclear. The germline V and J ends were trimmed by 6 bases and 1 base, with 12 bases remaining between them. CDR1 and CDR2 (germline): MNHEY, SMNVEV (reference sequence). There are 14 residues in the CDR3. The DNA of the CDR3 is TGTGCCAGCAGGGCCGACATACTCCAAGAGACCCAGTACTTC. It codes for CASRADILQETQYF.

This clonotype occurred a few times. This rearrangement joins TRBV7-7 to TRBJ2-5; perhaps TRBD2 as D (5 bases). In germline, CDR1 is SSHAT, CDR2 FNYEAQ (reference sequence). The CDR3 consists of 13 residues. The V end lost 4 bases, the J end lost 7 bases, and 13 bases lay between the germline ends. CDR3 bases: TGTGCCAGCAGCTCGACCCACGGAGGGACCCAGTACTTC. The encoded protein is CASSSTHGGTQYF. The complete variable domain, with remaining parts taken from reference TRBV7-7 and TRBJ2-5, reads GAGVSQSPRYKVTKRGQDVTLRCDPISSHATLYWYQQALGQGPEFLTYFNYEAQPDKSGLPSDRFSAERPEGSISTLTIQRTEQRDSAMYRCASSSTHGGTQYFGPGTRLLVL.

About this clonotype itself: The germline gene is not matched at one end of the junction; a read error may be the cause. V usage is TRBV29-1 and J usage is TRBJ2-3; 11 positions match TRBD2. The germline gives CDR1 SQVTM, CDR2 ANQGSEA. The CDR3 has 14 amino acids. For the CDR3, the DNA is TGCAGCGCGGATAGCGGGGGGGCCGCAGATACGCATTATTTT. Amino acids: CSADSGGAADTHYF.

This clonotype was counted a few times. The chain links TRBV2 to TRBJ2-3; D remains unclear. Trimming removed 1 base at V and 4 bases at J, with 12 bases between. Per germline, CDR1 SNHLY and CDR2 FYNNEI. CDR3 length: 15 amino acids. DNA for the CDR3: TGTGCCAGCAGTGAAGGACGTTTTCAGGCAGATACGCAGTATTTT. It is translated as CASSEGRFQADTQYF. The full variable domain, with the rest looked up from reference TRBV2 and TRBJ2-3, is EPEVTQTPSHQVTQMGQEVILRCVPISNHLYFYWYRQILGQKVEFLVSFYNNEISEKSEIFDDQFSVERPDGSNFTLKIRSTKLEDSAMYFCASSEGRFQADTQYFGPGTRLTVL.

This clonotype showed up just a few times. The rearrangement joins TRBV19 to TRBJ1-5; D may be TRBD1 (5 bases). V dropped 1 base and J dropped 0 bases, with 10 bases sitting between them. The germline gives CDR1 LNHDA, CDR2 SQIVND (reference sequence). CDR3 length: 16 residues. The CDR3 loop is CASSIGGGYSNQPQHF. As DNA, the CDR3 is TGTGCCAGTAGTATAGGGGGCGGATATAGCAATCAGCCCCAGCATTTT.

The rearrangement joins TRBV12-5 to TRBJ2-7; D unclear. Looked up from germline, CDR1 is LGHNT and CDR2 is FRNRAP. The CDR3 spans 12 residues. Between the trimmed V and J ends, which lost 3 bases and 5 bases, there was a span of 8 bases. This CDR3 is CASGLSQDEQYF. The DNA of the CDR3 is TGTGCTAGTGGTTTATCACAAGACGAGCAGTACTTC. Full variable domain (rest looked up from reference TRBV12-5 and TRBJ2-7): DARVTQTPRHKVTEMGQEVTMRCQPILGHNTVFWYRQTMMQGLELLAYFRNRAPLDDSGMPKDRFSAEMPDATLATLKIQPSEPRDSAVYFCASGLSQDEQYFGPGTRLTVT.

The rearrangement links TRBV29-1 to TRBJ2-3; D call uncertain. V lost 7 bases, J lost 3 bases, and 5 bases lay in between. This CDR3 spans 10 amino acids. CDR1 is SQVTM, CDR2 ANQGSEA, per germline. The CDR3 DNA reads TGCAGCGGAGGTACAGATACGCAGTATTTT. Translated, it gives CSGGTDTQYF.

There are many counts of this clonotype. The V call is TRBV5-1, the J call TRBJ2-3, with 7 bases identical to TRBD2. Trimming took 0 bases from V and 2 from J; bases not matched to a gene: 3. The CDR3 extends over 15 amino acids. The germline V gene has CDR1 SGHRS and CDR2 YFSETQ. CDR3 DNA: TGCGCCAGCAGCTTGGTCCTAGCGGACACAGATACGCAGTATTTT. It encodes CASSLVLADTDTQYF.